This T cell receptor beta chain was sequenced for a study of shared clonotypes between healthy human individuals. This CDR3 comprises 16 residues. Germline lookup yields CDR1 SGHTA and CDR2 FQGNSA. V dropped 6 bases and J dropped 6 bases, with 20 bases sitting between them. Study-wide points: Researchers found naive subsets generally carried larger estimated richness than memory subsets.

This clone was recorded once. The antigen remains unidentified. Sequencing used immunoSEQ multiplex PCR; TCRdb keeps in-frame clones, though not all of them. The sample yields about 690,000 clones, 90% seen once. The chain carries TRBV7-2 and TRBJ2-2, with D maybe TRBD1 (5 bases). The material sequenced was memory CD8+ T cells from PBMCs. This sample's subset: CD45RO+ cells pooled with CCR7-negative TemRA cells. The sequence was collected from a man between 18 and 29 years old in good health. Some clones in this sample may be carry-over from other donors' samples. The CDR3 coding sequence is TGTGCCAGCAGGGATAGGGGATTAACGGGCCCCGGGGAGCTGTTTTTT. Amino acids: CASRDRGLTGPGELFF.